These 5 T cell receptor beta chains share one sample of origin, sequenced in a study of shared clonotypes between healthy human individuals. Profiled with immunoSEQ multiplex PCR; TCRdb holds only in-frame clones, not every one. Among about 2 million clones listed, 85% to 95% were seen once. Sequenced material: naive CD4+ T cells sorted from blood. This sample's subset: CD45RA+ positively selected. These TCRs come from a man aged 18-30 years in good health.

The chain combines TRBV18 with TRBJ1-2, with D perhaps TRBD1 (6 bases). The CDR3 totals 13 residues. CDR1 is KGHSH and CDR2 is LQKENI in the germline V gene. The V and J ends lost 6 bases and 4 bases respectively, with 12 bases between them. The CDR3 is CASSRQGPYGYTF. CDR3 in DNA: TGTGCCAGCTCCCGGCAGGGGCCCTATGGCTACACCTTC.

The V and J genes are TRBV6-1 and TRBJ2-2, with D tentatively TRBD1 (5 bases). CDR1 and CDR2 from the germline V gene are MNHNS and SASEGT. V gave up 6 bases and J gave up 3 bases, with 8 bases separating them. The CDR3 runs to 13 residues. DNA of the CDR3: TGTGCCAGCAGACAGGTGGACACCGGGGAGCTGTTTTTT. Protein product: CASRQVDTGELFF.

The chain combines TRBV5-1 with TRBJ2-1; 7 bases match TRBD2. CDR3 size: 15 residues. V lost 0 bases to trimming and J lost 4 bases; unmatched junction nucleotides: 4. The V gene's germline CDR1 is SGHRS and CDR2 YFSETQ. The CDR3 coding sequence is TGCGCCAGCAGCTTGGGGGGACTACAATACAATGAGCAGTTCTTC. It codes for CASSLGGLQYNEQFF.

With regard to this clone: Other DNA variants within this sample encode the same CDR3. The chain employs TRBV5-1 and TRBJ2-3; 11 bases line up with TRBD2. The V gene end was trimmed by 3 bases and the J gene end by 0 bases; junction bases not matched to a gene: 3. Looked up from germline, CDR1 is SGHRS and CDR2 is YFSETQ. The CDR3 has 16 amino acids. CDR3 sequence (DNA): TGCGCCAGCAGCTCTGGGACTAGCGGAAGCACAGATACGCAGTATTTT. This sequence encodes CASSSGTSGSTDTQYF. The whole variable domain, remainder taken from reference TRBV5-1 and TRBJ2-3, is KAGVTQTPRYLIKTRGQQVTLSCSPISGHRSVSWYQQTPGQGLQFLFEYFSETQRNKGNFPGRFSGRQFSNSRSEMNVSTLELGDSALYLCASSSGTSGSTDTQYFGPGTRLTVL.

CDR3 in DNA: TGTGCCAGCAGCGAGAGCGGGGGGGCTGGTGAGCAGTTCTTC. Its translation: CASSESGGAGEQFF. The rearrangement links TRBV7-2 to TRBJ2-1, with 10 bases matching TRBD2. Germline CDR1 is SGHTA and CDR2 is FQGNSA. The junction had 7 bases not matched to a gene; V was cut back by 5 bases and J by 9 bases. The CDR3 contains 14 residues.